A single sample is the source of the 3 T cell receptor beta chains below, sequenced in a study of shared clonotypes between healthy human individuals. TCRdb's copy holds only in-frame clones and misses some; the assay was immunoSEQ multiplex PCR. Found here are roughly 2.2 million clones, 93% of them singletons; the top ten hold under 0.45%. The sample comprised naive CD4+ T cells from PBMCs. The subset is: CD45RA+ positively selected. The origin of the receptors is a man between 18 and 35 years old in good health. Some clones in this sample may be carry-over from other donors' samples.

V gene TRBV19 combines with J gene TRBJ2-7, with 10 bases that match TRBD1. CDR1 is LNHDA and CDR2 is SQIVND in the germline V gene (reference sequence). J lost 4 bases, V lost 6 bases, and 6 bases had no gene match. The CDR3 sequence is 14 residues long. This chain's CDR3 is CASSFRQGAYEQYF. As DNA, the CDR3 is TGTGCCAGTAGCTTCCGACAGGGGGCTTACGAGCAGTACTTC.

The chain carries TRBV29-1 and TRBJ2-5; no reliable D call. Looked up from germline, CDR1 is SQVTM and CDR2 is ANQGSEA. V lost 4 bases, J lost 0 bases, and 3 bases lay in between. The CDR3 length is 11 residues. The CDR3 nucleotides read TGCAGCGTTGTGTACCAAGAGACCCAGTACTTC. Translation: CSVVYQETQYF.

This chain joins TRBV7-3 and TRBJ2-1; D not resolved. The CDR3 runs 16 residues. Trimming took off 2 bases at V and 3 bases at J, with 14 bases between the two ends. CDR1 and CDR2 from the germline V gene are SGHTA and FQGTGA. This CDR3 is CASSLEGPAGYNEQFF. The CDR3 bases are TGTGCCAGCAGCTTAGAAGGTCCGGCAGGCTACAATGAGCAGTTCTTC. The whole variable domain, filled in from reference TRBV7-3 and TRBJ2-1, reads GAGVSQTPSNKVTEKGKYVELRCDPISGHTALYWYRQSLGQGPEFLIYFQGTGAADDSGLPNDRFFAVRPEGSVSTLKIQRTERGDSAVYLCASSLEGPAGYNEQFFGPGTRLTVL.